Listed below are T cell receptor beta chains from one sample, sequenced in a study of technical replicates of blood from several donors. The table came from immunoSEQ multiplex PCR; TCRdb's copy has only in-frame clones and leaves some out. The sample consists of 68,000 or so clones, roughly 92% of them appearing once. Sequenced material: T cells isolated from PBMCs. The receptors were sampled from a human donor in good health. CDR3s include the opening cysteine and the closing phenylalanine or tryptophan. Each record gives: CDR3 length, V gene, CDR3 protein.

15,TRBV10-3,CAISESGLAGEEQYF
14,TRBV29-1,CSVEEGREPVEQYF
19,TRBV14,CASSHRTGQGAKGSYEQYF
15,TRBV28,CASSLGVLDSSGYTF
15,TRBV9,CASSVGSATNEKLFF
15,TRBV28,CASSLSRGRGETQYF
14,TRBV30,CAWSVWQGENEQFF
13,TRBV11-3,CASGRQGSTEAFF
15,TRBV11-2,CASSPMGQGEYGYTF
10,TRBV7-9,CAIQGDEQFF
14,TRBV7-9,CASSPRAGGTEAFF
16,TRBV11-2,CASSPLLAGASGELFF
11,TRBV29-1,CSMTGGTGYTF
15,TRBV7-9,CASRRLAGAGNEQFF
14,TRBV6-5,CASSSTGRTYEQYF
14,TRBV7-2,CASSLGTGPYEQYF
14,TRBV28,CASSPGTLNTEAFF
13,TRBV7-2,CASSWDTGNEQYF
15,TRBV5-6,CASSLGTGVRSEQYF
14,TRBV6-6,CASVLQLSNYGYTF
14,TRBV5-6,CASSLGRGPETQYF
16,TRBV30,CAWSSGRALFDYEQYF
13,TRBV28,CASSLGNWETQYF
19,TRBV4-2,CASSPLGLAGEKRYNEQFF
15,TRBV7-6,CASSISGRPQETQYF
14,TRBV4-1,CASSQAGVNTEAFF
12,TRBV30,CAWSREDYEQYF
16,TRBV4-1,CASSQRAVSGYNEQFF
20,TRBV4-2,CASSREDPGTGASGANVLTF
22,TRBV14,CASSRKRTVRGPFVDMNYGYTF
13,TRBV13,CASSLRGDNEQFF
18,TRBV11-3,CASSPRTSGRIGGETQYF
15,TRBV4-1,CASSQKGQGNTEAFF
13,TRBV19,CASSTGANTEAFF
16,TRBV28,CASSSGGLVGGTEAFF
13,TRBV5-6,CASSLGVGSRAFF
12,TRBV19,CASSNRDYEQYF